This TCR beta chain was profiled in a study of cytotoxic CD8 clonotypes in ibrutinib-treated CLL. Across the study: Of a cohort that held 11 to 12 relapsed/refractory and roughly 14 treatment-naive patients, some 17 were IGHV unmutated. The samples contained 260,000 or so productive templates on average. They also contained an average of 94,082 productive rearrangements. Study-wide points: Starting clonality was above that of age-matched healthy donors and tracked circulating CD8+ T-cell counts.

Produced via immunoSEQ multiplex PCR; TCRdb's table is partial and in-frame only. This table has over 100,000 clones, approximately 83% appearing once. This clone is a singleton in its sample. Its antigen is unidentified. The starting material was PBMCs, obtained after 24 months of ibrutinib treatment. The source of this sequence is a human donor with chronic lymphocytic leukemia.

The DNA for the CDR3 is TGTGCCAGCAGTACAACAGGGGGAGGGGGTACTGAAGCTTTCTTT. Translating it yields CASSTTGGGGTEAFF. The V and J genes are TRBV2 and TRBJ1-1; 8 bases are a match to TRBD1. The CDR3 sequence is 15 residues long. V trimming: 5 bases; J trimming: 5 bases; junction bases outside the gene matches: 10. Germline-derived CDR1 and CDR2 are SNHLY and FYNNEI.